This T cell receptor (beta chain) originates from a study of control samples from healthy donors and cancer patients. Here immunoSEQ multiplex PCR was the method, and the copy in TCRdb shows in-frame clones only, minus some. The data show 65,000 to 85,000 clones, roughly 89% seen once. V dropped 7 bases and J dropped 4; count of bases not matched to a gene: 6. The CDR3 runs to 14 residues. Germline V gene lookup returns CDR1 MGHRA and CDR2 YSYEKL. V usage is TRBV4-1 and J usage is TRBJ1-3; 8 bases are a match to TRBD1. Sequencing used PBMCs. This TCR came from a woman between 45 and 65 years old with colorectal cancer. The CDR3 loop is CASITGGRGNTIYF. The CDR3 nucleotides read TGCGCCAGCATTACAGGGGGAAGAGGAAACACCATATATTTT.